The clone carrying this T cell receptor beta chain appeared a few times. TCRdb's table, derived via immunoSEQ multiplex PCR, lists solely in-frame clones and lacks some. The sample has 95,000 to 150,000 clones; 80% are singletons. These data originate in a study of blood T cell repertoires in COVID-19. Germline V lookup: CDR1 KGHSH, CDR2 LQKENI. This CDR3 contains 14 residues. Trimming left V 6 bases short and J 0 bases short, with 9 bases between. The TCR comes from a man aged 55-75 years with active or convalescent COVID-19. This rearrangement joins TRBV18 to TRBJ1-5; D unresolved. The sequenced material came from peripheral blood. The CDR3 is CASSEGYSNQPQHF. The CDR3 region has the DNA TGTGCCAGCTCCGAGGGCTATAGCAATCAGCCCCAGCATTTT.